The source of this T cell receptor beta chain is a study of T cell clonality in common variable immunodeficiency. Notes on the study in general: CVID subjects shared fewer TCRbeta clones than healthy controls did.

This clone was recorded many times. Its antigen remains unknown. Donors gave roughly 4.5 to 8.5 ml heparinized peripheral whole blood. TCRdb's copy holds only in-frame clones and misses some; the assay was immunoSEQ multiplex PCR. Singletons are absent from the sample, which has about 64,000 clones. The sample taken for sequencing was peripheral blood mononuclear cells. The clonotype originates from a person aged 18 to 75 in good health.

CDR3 residues: CAGRGGSAKYGYTF. The sequenced CDR3 bases are TGTGCCGGAAGAGGGGGAAGCGCAAAATATGGC. V usage is TRBV2 and J usage is TRBJ1-2, with TRBD1 as a possible D gene (6 bases). The read stops 3 residues short of the end of the CDR3; the missing end is completed from the germline J gene. CDR1 is SNHLY and CDR2 is FYNNEI in the germline V gene. V dropped 11 bases and J dropped 5 bases, with 21 bases sitting between them. The CDR3 sequence is 14 residues long.